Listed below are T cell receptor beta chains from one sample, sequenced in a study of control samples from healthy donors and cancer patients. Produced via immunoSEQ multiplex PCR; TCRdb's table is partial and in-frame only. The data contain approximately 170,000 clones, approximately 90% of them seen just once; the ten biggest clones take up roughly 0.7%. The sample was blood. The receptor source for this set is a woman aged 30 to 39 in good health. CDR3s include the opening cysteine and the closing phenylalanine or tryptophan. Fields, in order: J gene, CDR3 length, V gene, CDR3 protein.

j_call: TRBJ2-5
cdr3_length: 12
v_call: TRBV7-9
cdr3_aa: CASSPTVETQYF

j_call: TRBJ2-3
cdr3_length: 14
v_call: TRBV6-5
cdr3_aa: CASSSSGGTDTQYF

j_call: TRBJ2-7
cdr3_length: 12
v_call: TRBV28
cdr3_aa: CASDGGPYEQYF

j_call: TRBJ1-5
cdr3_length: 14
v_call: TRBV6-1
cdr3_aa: CASSEGRASGTQHF

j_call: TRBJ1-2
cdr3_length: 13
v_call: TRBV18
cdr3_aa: CASSPDRTYGYTF

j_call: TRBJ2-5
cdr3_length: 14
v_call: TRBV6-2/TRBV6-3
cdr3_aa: CASSPGPPRETQYF

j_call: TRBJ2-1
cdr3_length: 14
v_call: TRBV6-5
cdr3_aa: CASSQTSSYNEQFF

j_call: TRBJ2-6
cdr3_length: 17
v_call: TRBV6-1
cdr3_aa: CASSEALRGGGANVLTF

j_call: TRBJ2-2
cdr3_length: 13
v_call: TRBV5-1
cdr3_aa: CASSGGGPGELFF

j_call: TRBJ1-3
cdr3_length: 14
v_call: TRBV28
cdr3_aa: CASIGQGSGNTIYF

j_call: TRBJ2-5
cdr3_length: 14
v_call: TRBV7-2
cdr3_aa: CASRGEGVRETQYF

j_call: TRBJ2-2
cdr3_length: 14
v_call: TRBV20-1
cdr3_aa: CSASPRGYTGELFF

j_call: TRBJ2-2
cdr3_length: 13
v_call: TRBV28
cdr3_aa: CASSFLAPGELFF

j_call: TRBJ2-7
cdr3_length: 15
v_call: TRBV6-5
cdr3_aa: CASNAGTSGSYEQYF

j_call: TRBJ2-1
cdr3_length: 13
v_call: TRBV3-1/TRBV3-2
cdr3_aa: CASSRLGGDEQFF

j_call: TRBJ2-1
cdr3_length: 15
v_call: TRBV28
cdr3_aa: CASNVGQISYNEQFF

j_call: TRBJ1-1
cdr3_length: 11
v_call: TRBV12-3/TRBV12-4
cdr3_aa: CAVRNGGEAFF

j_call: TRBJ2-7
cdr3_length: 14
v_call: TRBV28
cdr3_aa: CASSLARSNYEQYF

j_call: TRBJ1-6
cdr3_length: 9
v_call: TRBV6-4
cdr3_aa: CASSPEVGF

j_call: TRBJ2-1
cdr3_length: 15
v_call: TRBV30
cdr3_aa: CAWSVRLAGYNEQFF

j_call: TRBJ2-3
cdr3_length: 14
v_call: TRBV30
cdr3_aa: CAWSGGGGTDTQYF

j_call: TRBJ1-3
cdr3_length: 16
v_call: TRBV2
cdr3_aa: CASSDRHRASGNTIYF

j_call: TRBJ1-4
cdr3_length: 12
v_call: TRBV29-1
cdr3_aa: CSLWDRCEKLFF

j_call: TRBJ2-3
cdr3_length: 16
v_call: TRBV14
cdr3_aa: CASSHTGTDHTDTQYF

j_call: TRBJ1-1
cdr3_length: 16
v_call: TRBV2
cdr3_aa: CASSDGSGGLNTEAFF

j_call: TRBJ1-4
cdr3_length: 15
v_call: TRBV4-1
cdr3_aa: CASSQDPGANEKLFF

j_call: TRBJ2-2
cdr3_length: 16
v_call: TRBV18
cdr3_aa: CASTPLAGATTGELFF

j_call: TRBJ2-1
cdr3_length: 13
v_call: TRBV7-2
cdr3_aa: CASSGTLANEQFF

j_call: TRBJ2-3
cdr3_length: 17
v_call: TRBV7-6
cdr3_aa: CASSLEASGSWTDTQYF